This is a list of T cell receptor beta chains from one sample in a study of cytomegalovirus exposure and HLA in healthy donors. Measured with immunoSEQ multiplex PCR; TCRdb has only the in-frame clones, and not every one. The sample holds about 64,000 clones, roughly two thirds seen once. The material sequenced was PBMCs. The receptor set was obtained from a woman in her fifties or sixties in good health and CMV-seronegative. CDR3s include the opening cysteine and the closing phenylalanine or tryptophan. Fields, in order: D gene, J gene, clone size, V gene, CDR3 protein, CDR3 DNA. The D gene is left open where the match is weak. Size is omitted from some rows. Given values are once, few, many or a class for expanded clones.

. | TRBJ2-7 | . | TRBV6-5 | CASSYQGYEQYF | TGTGCCAGCAGTTATCAGGGCTACGAGCAGTACTTC
TRBD1 | TRBJ1-1 | few | TRBV30 | CAWSAQGVGEAFF | TGTGCCTGGAGTGCTCAGGGGGTTGGGGAAGCTTTCTTT
. | TRBJ2-7 | few | TRBV28 | CASMGGGGSYEQYF | TGTGCCAGCATGGGGGGAGGCGGCAGCTACGAGCAGTACTTC
TRBD1 | TRBJ2-5 | . | TRBV19 | CASRVGQNQETQYF | TGTGCCAGTAGGGTGGGACAGAACCAAGAGACCCAGTACTTC
. | TRBJ1-1 | . | TRBV6-6 | CASSYDSSYTEAFF | TGTGCCAGCAGTTACGACTCATCCTACACTGAAGCTTTCTTT
. | TRBJ2-7 | . | TRBV28 | CASRSYREISYEQYF | TGTGCCAGCAGATCCTACAGGGAGATCTCCTACGAGCAGTACTTC
. | TRBJ1-4 | . | TRBV15 | CATSVRVPNEKLFF | TGTGCCACCAGCGTCCGGGTCCCCAATGAAAAACTGTTTTTT
. | TRBJ2-3 | . | TRBV5-1 | CASSQGGGRTDTQYF | TGCGCCAGCAGCCAAGGAGGAGGCCGCACAGATACGCAGTATTTT
. | TRBJ2-7 | . | TRBV29-1 | CSVGPSFYEQYF | TGCAGCGTGGGCCCTAGCTTCTACGAGCAGTACTTC
. | TRBJ2-7 | . | TRBV11-2 | CASSLGFGQGRYEQYF | TGTGCCAGCAGCTTAGGATTCGGTCAGGGGAGATACGAGCAGTACTTC
TRBD1 | TRBJ1-2 | . | TRBV7-2 | CASSRDRGFMGYTF | TGTGCCAGCAGCCGAGACAGGGGATTTATGGGCTACACCTTC
TRBD1 | TRBJ1-2 | . | TRBV28 | CASSPLRDRGTGYTF | TGTGCCAGCAGTCCCCTCCGGGACAGGGGGACTGGCTACACCTTC
TRBD2 | TRBJ2-1 | . | TRBV9 | CASSPTGGLSSYNEQFF | TGTGCCAGCAGCCCCACGGGGGGGCTAAGCTCCTACAATGAGCAGTTCTTC
TRBD2 | TRBJ2-7 | . | TRBV19 | CASSIGAGAEQYF | TGTGCCAGTAGTATAGGAGCGGGAGCCGAGCAGTACTTC
TRBD1 | TRBJ1-1 | . | TRBV7-2 | CASSYRGRGTEAFF | TGTGCCAGCAGCTACAGGGGGAGGGGGACTGAAGCTTTCTTT
TRBD1 | TRBJ1-2 | . | TRBV7-9 | CASSPTRDRGKGDYGYTF | TGTGCCAGCAGCCCCACGAGGGACAGGGGGAAAGGCGACTATGGCTACACCTTC
. | TRBJ1-5 | once | TRBV6-5 | CASSPGGRADQPQHF | TGTGCCAGCTCACCCGGGGGAAGGGCGGATCAGCCCCAGCATTTT
. | TRBJ2-7 | . | TRBV7-2 | CASSPPGTLSYEQYF | TGTGCCAGCAGCCCCCCGGGGACTTTGTCCTACGAGCAGTACTTC
. | TRBJ2-2 | . | TRBV5-6 | CASRERGSTGELFF | TGTGCCAGCAGGGAGAGGGGGTCAACCGGGGAGCTGTTTTTT
TRBD1 | TRBJ1-4 | few | TRBV30 | CAWSGTGGQLFF | TGTGCCTGGAGTGGAACAGGGGGCCAACTGTTTTTT
. | TRBJ1-4 | . | TRBV30 | CAWSTTLGGLEKLFF | TGTGCCTGGAGTACCACACTGGGGGGTCTTGAAAAACTGTTTTTT
TRBD1 | TRBJ2-7 | . | TRBV28 | CASSIGQGVSYEQYF | TGTGCCAGCAGTATTGGACAGGGGGTCTCCTACGAGCAGTACTTC
TRBD2 | TRBJ2-1 | few | TRBV7-2 | CASSLAGLAGVPQFF | TGTGCCAGCAGCTTAGCGGGACTAGCGGGTGTACCGCAGTTCTTC
. | TRBJ2-2 | . | TRBV9 | CASSPLIALRGTGELFF | TGTGCCAGCAGCCCCTTAATAGCCCTTCGGGGCACCGGGGAGCTGTTTTTT
. | TRBJ2-1 | . | TRBV7-8 | CASSLRLRLSYNEQFF | TGTGCCAGCAGCTTAAGGCTGCGGCTGTCCTACAATGAGCAGTTCTTC
TRBD1 | TRBJ2-7 | . | TRBV28 | CASSPPRDRGWYEQYF | TGTGCCAGCAGTCCGCCCAGGGACAGGGGATGGTACGAGCAGTACTTC
. | TRBJ2-7 | few | TRBV10-1 | CASSRALQYEQYF | TGCGCCAGCAGCAGGGCTCTCCAATACGAGCAGTACTTC